This is a list of T cell receptor beta chains from one sample in a study of control samples from healthy donors and cancer patients. Profiling relied on immunoSEQ multiplex PCR, and the TCRdb table lists in-frame clones only, not all of them. The repertoire holds 180,000 or so clones, with 93% as singletons. Source material: blood. All receptors come from a woman aged 60-70 years in good health. Each CDR3 is given with its conserved first and last residue. The D gene is left open where the match is weak.

V gene	J gene	D gene	CDR3 DNA	CDR3 protein
TRBV7-2	TRBJ1-6	.	TGTGCCAGCAGCGGATATAATTCACCCCTCCACTTT	CASSGYNSPLHF
TRBV9	TRBJ1-3	.	TGTGCCAGCAGCGTATCCGCCGAAGGAAACACCATATATTTT	CASSVSAEGNTIYF
TRBV6-2/TRBV6-3	TRBJ1-2	.	TGTGCCAGCAGTGAGAGGATCGGGACGGGAACTTATGGCTACACCTTC	CASSERIGTGTYGYTF
TRBV2	TRBJ2-5	.	TGTGCCAGCGGGCGAGGCAGCCAAGAGACCCAGTACTTC	CASGRGSQETQYF
TRBV25-1	TRBJ2-5	TRBD2	TGTGCCAGCAGTGACTCTCTCGGGACTAGGCGGACCCAGTACTTC	CASSDSLGTRRTQYF
TRBV12-3/TRBV12-4	TRBJ2-7	.	TGTGCCAGCAGTTTAGCATCCTCCTACGAGCAGTACTTC	CASSLASSYEQYF
TRBV27	TRBJ2-1	.	TGTGCCAGCAGTTTAGTTGTCCCGGGCGGCCACAATGAGCAGTTCTTC	CASSLVVPGGHNEQFF
TRBV12-3/TRBV12-4	TRBJ1-2	.	TGTGCCAGCAGTTATCGCTGGGGCTATGGCTACACCTTC	CASSYRWGYGYTF
TRBV7-2	TRBJ2-5	.	TGTGCCAGCAGCTTACAGGGGCAGGGAGAGACCCAGTACTTC	CASSLQGQGETQYF
TRBV5-1	TRBJ1-2	.	TGCGCCAGCAGCATCACAGCTAACTATGGCTACACCTTC	CASSITANYGYTF
TRBV5-1	TRBJ1-2	.	TGCGCCAGCAGCTTGGGAGGGTCAGGGCGCACTAACTATGGCTACACCTTC	CASSLGGSGRTNYGYTF
TRBV7-2	TRBJ2-5	TRBD2	TGTGCCAGCAGCTTAAATAGCGGGGCTCAAGAGACCCAGTACTTC	CASSLNSGAQETQYF